This T cell receptor (beta chain) was observed in a study of chemoradiotherapy in HPV16-positive cancers. V shed 3 bases and J shed 0 bases, with 10 bases lying between them. The CDR3 has 15 residues. CDR1 is SGDLS, CDR2 YYNGEE, per germline. Sequencing was performed with immunoSEQ multiplex PCR; in TCRdb, only in-frame clones are kept and a portion is missing. The sample comprises 8,500 to 10,000 clones, around 82% of which are singletons, and roughly 10% rests with the top ten. Sampling was conducted from a patient who underwent chemoradiotherapy. The rearrangement joins TRBV9 to TRBJ2-1; D uncertain. This TCR came from a human donor with HPV-associated anogenital cancer. The CDR3 reads CASSGPLSSYNEQFF. In DNA form, the CDR3 reads TGTGCCAGCAGCGGACCGTTGAGCTCCTACAATGAGCAGTTCTTC.